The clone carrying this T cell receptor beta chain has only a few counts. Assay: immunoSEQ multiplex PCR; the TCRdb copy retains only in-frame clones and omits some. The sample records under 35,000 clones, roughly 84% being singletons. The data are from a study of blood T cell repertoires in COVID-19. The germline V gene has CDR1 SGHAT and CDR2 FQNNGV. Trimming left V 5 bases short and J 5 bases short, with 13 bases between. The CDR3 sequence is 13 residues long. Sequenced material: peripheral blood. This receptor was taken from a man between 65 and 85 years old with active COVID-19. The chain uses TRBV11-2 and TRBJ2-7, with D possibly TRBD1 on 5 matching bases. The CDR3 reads CASSPPGRDEQYF. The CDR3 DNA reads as TGTGCCAGCAGCCCTCCGGGCAGGGACGAGCAGTACTTC.